Presented here are 6 T cell receptor beta chains from one specimen sequenced in a study of T-cell memory formation after mild COVID-19. TCRdb used MiXCR to reprocess the 5' RACE reads, holding one entry per CDR3 protein. The sample lists a few hundred thousand distinct CDR3 sequences; around a quarter were seen once. Sequenced material: PBMCs or a T cell subset sorted from them (not recorded which). The receptors here all came from an adult woman who had mild COVID-19 (a few samples of this study predate the infection). Cell type and time point are not known.

The chain has TRBV25-1 and TRBJ2-3; possible D gene TRBD1, 6 bases. V lost 3 bases and J lost 4, with 11 bases in between. The CDR3 loop spans 14 amino acids. CDR1 is MGHDK and CDR2 is SYGVNS in the germline V gene. The CDR3 DNA sequence: TGTGCCAGCAGTGACAGGGGATGGTCAGATACGCAGTATTTT. Protein: CASSDRGWSDTQYF.

This sequence joins TRBV4-2 and TRBJ2-7, with D possibly matching TRBD2 (5 bases). V lost 4 bases and J 0 bases, leaving 10 bases between the germline ends. The germline V gene encodes CDR1 LGHNA and CDR2 YNFKEQ. The CDR3 has 14 amino acids. The CDR3: CASSRFGVSYEQYF. The CDR3 DNA sequence: TGTGCCAGCAGCCGATTCGGGGTCTCCTACGAGCAGTACTTC.

This rearrangement joins TRBV7-3 to TRBJ2-3; 16 nucleotides align to TRBD2. Losses at the gene ends were 6 bases for V and 2 bases for J; bases not matched to a gene: 5. The length of the CDR3 is 17 residues. The germline CDR1 and CDR2 sequences are SGHTA and FQGTGA. The CDR3 DNA sequence: TGTGCCAGCAGTAAAGGGACTAGCGGGAGGGCCACAGATACGCAGTATTTT. This codes for CASSKGTSGRATDTQYF.

This clonotype was seen a few times. This chain links TRBV12-3 or TRBV12-4 with TRBJ1-5; D gene uncertain. V lost 4 bases to trimming and J lost 9 bases, with 7 bases between them. The CDR3 loop spans 11 amino acids. The CDR3 loop reads CASSSLGPQHF. Here the CDR3 DNA reads TGTGCCAGCAGTTCCCTAGGGCCCCAGCATTTT.

This clonotype was seen a handful of times. This chain joins TRBV7-2 and TRBJ2-1, with a tentative D call TRBD1 (7 bases). Germline CDR1 is SGHTA and CDR2 is FQGNSA. The CDR3 covers 17 residues. Trimming took 5 bases from V and 5 from J, leaving 22 bases between them. The CDR3 sequence is CASSPTHRTGEDNEQFF. CDR3 in DNA: TGTGCCAGCAGCCCGACCCATAGAACAGGGGAGGACAATGAGCAGTTCTTC.

This clonotype was observed at least ten times. This rearrangement joins TRBV7-3 to TRBJ2-3, with D maybe TRBD1 (5 bases). V was clipped by 5 bases and J by 6 bases, with 12 bases between them. The CDR3 has 13 amino acids. Germline V gene sequence: CDR1 SGHTA, CDR2 FQGTGA. The CDR3 protein is CASSPPGQDTQYF. CDR3 nucleotides: TGTGCCAGCAGCCCGCCAGGGCAGGATACGCAGTATTTT.